Sequencing of this TCR beta chain was carried out in a study of neurological immune-mediated disorders. General observations from the study: HTLV-1-associated myelopathy had the most TCR clonal expansion, while multiple sclerosis had the least, a level that fell below healthy controls. No CDR3 amino acid sequences were shared by expanded clones across subjects, suggesting private repertoires in all groups.

The CDR3 sequence is 13 residues long. V shed 5 bases, J shed 5 bases, and the junction held 6 bases outside the gene matches. Germline lookup yields CDR1 SGHAT and CDR2 FQNNGV. 5'RACE with 10-nucleotide random UMIs produced the cDNA. Each CDR3 protein gets one entry after TCRdb re-called the 5' RACE reads with MiXCR. The sample includes approximately 18,000 distinct CDR3 sequences, more than 3% of them seen just once. The sorted libraries were made from approximately 950,000 CD4+ or CD8+ T cells. This clonotype has a count of ten or more. What it binds is unknown. This receptor was taken from a middle-aged woman in good health. The chain combines TRBV11-2 with TRBJ2-7; TRBD1 aligns across 7 bases. The specimen sequenced was CD8+ T cells from blood. The CDR3: CASSTDRAHEQYF. The CDR3 bases are TGTGCCAGCAGCACAGACAGGGCCCACGAGCAGTACTTC.